The source of this T cell receptor beta chain is a study of T cell repertoires in cytomegalovirus infection (dated by TCRdb to between 2019 and 2020). Turning to the overall study: Because public TCR beta signatures pointed to carriage of CMV infection together with the matching HLA type, the HLA type of each donor mattered for the analysis.

The investigation overall reported the following: Carriers of CMV infection plus the relevant HLA type were discriminated by the cumulative frequency of public TCR beta family members in the study cohort and in an independent 352-donor cohort. The ex vivo response was dominated by HLA-C-restricted CMV-specific TCR beta clonotypes, which also provided the single most frequent clonotype in two of eight donors.

For sequencing, an Illumina HiSeq 1500 was employed. TCRdb trimmed the raw reads at Q25, called clones with MiXCR and kept productive beta chains. Rows are combined by CDR3 protein, so each entry shows the most common genes and DNA. The sample includes approximately 290,000 distinct CDR3 sequences, with roughly 26% observed a single time. The ten largest account for about 14% of the sample. In this sample, this clonotype turned up many times. Its antigen target is currently unknown. Base qualities were left out, and no much larger clone turns up one base away. This clonotype was sampled from a human donor in good health (CMV status not recorded). Some clones in this sample may be carry-over from other donors' samples. The sequenced sample consisted of PBMCs.

The CDR3: CASSAGGGGQPQHF. The DNA is as follows: TGTGCCAGCAGCGCGGGAGGCGGGGGTCAGCCCCAGCATTTT. The V and J segments used are TRBV7-2 and TRBJ1-5; a tentative D match to TRBD1 spans 5 bases. Looking up the germline V gene yields CDR1 SGHTA and CDR2 FQGNSA. The trim is 5 bases for V and 6 bases for J, with a gap of 14 bases between the germline ends. The CDR3 contains 14 residues, cysteine and phenylalanine counted. The kept DNA is CDR3 alone, 42 bases in frame from the first base. Joined to the reference TRBV7-2 and TRBJ1-5 proteins, this CDR3 gives the full variable domain: GAGVSQSPSNKVTEKGKDVELRCDPISGHTALYWYRQSLGQGLEFLIYFQGNSAPDKSGLPSDRFSAERTGGSVSTLTIQRTQQEDSAVYLCASSAGGGGQPQHFGDGTRLSIL.